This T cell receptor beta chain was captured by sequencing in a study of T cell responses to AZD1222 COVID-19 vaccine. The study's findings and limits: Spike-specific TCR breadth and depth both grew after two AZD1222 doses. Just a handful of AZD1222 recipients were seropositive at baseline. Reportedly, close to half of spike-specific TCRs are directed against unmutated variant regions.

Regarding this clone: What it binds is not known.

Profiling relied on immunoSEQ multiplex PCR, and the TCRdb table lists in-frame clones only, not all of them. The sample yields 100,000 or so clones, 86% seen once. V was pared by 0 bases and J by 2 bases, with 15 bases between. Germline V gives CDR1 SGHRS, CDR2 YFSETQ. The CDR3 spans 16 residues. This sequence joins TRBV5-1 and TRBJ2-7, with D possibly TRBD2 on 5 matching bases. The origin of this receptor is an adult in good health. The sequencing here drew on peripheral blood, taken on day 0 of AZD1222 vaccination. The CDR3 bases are TGCGCCAGCAGCTTGGGGCGGCGAGCGGAACCCTACGAGCAGTACTTC. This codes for CASSLGRRAEPYEQYF.